The 2 T cell receptor beta chains listed next were all sequenced from one sample in a study of blood T cell repertoires in COVID-19. Data came from immunoSEQ multiplex PCR; TCRdb stores just in-frame clones and leaves some out. This table has about 110,000 clones, about 90% appearing once. The sequenced material came from peripheral blood. The receptors were sampled from a human donor in a cohort sampled during active COVID-19.

This clone occurred once. This chain joins TRBV27 and TRBJ1-2; TRBD1 matches 10 bases. V shed 4 bases, J shed 6 bases, and the junction held 11 bases outside the gene matches. Germline V gives CDR1 MNHEY, CDR2 SMNVEV (reference sequence). There are 16 residues in the CDR3. The CDR3 nucleotides are TGTGCCAGCAGTTACTACCCGGGACAGGGGAGCAATGGCTACACCTTC. Translating gives CASSYYPGQGSNGYTF.

CDR3: CASSLRGISGTANTGELFF. The CDR3 coding sequence is TGCGCCAGCAGCTTACGAGGAATTTCCGGGACAGCGAACACCGGGGAGCTGTTTTTT. The rearrangement joins TRBV5-1 to TRBJ2-2; 7 nucleotides agree with TRBD1. V shed 2 bases, J shed 0 bases, and the junction held 13 bases outside the gene matches. The germline V gene has CDR1 SGHRS and CDR2 YFSETQ. The CDR3 runs 19 residues.